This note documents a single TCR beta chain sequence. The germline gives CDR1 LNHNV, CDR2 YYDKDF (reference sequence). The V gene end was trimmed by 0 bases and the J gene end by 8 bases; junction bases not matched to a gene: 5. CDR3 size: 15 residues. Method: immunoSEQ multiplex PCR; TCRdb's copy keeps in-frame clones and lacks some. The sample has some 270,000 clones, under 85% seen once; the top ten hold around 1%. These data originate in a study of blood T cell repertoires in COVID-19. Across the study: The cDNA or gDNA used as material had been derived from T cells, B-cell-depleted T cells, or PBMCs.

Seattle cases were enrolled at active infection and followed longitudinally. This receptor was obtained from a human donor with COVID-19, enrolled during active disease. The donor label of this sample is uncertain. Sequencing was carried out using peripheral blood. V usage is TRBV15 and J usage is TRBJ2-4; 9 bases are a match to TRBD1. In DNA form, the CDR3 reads TGTGCCACCAGCAGAGAGGGACAGGGAGGTTACATTCAGTACTTC. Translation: CATSREGQGGYIQYF.